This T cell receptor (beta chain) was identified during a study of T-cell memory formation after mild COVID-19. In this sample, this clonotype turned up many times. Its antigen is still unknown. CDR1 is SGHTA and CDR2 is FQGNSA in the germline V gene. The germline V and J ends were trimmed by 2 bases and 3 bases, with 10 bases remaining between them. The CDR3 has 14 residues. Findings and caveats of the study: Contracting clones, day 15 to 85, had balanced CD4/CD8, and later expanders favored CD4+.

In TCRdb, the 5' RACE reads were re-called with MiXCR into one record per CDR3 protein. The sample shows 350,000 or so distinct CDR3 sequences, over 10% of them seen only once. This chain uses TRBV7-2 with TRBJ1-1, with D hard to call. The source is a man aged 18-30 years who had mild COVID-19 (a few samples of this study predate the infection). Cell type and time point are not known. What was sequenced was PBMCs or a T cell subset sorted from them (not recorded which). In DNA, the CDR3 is TGTGCCAGCAGCTTAAGTCCGCTAGACACTGAAGCTTTCTTT. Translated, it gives CASSLSPLDTEAFF.